This is a list of T cell receptor beta chains from one sample in a study of T-cell reconstitution after alpha-beta-depleted transplantation in children. TCRdb ran MiXCR on the PCR reads and lists one entry per CDR3 protein. The sample yields some 300,000 distinct CDR3 sequences, roughly a tenth seen once. The sequenced sample was PBMCs, obtained before TCRalphabeta/CD19-depleted stem cell transplant. These receptors all come from a boy under two years old with acute myeloid leukemia, due to receive a stem cell transplant. Both conserved end residues are part of each CDR3. Each record gives: CDR3 protein, CDR3 DNA, V gene, D gene, clone size, J gene. The D gene is left open where the match is weak. Size is stated for part of the rows, as once, few or many counts, or as a class when the clone is expanded.

CDR3: CASSRHRRDEQFF
DNA: TGTGCCAGCAGTCGCCACCGGAGGGATGAGCAGTTCTTC
V: TRBV6-4
D: .
size: few
J: TRBJ2-1

CDR3: CASSLLAGGFADTQYF
DNA: TGTGCCAGCAGCTTACTAGCGGGGGGTTTCGCAGATACGCAGTATTTT
V: TRBV7-2
D: TRBD2
size: many
J: TRBJ2-3

CDR3: CASSQDKTWGRSYNEQFF
DNA: TGCGCCAGCAGCCAAGATAAAACGTGGGGTAGGTCCTACAATGAGCAGTTCTTC
V: TRBV4-3
D: .
size: many
J: TRBJ2-1

CDR3: CASKETQYF
DNA: TGCGCCAGCAAAGAGACCCAGTACTTC
V: TRBV23-1
D: .
size: few
J: TRBJ2-5

CDR3: CASRSRAGRMNTEAFF
DNA: TGCGCCAGCCGGAGCAGGGCGGGAAGGATGAACACTGAAGCTTTCTTT
V: TRBV5-1
D: .
size: .
J: TRBJ1-1

CDR3: CASSLAGGRNTEAFF
DNA: TGTGCCAGCAGCTTAGCAGGCGGGCGAAACACTGAAGCTTTCTTT
V: TRBV11-2
D: .
size: many
J: TRBJ1-1

CDR3: CASSRLRGNGELFF
DNA: TGCGCCAGCAGCCGCCTTAGGGGGAACGGGGAGCTGTTTTTT
V: TRBV10-2
D: .
size: many
J: TRBJ2-2

CDR3: CASSLAGADYEQYF
DNA: TGTGCCAGCAGCTTAGCGGGAGCGGACTACGAGCAGTACTTC
V: TRBV7-2
D: .
size: few
J: TRBJ2-7

CDR3: CASSPRKRVGNEQYF
DNA: TGTGCCAGCAGTCCGCGCAAGCGGGTGGGAAACGAGCAGTACTTC
V: TRBV12-3/TRBV12-4
D: .
size: many
J: TRBJ2-7

CDR3: CASSLPVIGELFF
DNA: TGTGCCAGCAGCTTACCGGTGATAGGGGAGCTGTTTTTT
V: TRBV7-9
D: .
size: many
J: TRBJ2-2

CDR3: CATSTTDRYLHEQYF
DNA: TGTGCCACCAGCACCACGGACAGGTATTTGCACGAGCAGTACTTC
V: TRBV15
D: TRBD1
size: few
J: TRBJ2-7

CDR3: CATSGGTGRNYGYTF
DNA: TGTGCCACCAGTGGGGGAACAGGGAGGAACTATGGCTACACCTTC
V: TRBV24-1
D: .
size: .
J: TRBJ1-2

CDR3: CASSRPGGKETQYF
DNA: TGCGCCAGCAGTCGACCGGGAGGGAAAGAGACCCAGTACTTC
V: TRBV23-1
D: TRBD2
size: few
J: TRBJ2-5

CDR3: CSARDLTHGNTIYF
DNA: TGCAGTGCTAGAGATCTCACCCATGGAAACACCATATATTTT
V: TRBV20-1
D: .
size: many
J: TRBJ1-3

CDR3: CASSSPGLGSGEQYF
DNA: TGTGCCAGCAGTTCCCCGGGACTAGGGTCTGGCGAGCAGTACTTC
V: TRBV28
D: TRBD2
size: .
J: TRBJ2-7

CDR3: CASSLVGALNTEAFF
DNA: TGCGCCAGCAGCTTGGTAGGGGCCTTGAACACTGAAGCTTTCTTT
V: TRBV5-1
D: .
size: .
J: TRBJ1-1

CDR3: CARSGGPYGETQYF
DNA: TGTGCCAGATCCGGTGGGCCATACGGGGAGACCCAGTACTTC
V: TRBV6-4
D: .
size: many
J: TRBJ2-5

CDR3: CASSQERALAGAPDNEQFF
DNA: TGCGCCAGCAGCCAAGAACGGGCTCTCGCAGGGGCCCCCGACAATGAGCAGTTCTTC
V: TRBV4-1
D: .
size: many
J: TRBJ2-1

CDR3: CASSMGLAREQYF
DNA: TGTGCCAGCAGCATGGGACTAGCGCGGGAGCAGTACTTC
V: TRBV5-4
D: TRBD2
size: many
J: TRBJ2-7

CDR3: CARSLAGGRAGNEQFF
DNA: TGTGCCAGAAGCTTGGCCGGCGGGAGGGCCGGGAATGAGCAGTTCTTC
V: TRBV5-3
D: TRBD2
size: .
J: TRBJ2-1

CDR3: CASSFTSGGYEQYF
DNA: TGTGCCAGCAGTTTCACTAGCGGGGGCTACGAGCAGTACTTC
V: TRBV12-3/TRBV12-4
D: TRBD2
size: many
J: TRBJ2-7

CDR3: CSVVPGQADGYTF
DNA: TGCAGCGTTGTTCCGGGACAGGCCGATGGCTACACCTTC
V: TRBV29-1
D: TRBD1
size: few
J: TRBJ1-2

CDR3: CASSYQGARADTQYF
DNA: TGTGCCAGCAGTTATCAGGGGGCGCGTGCAGATACGCAGTATTTT
V: TRBV28
D: TRBD1
size: .
J: TRBJ2-3

CDR3: CASSLGLAAVGADTQYF
DNA: TGCGCCAGCAGCTTAGGACTAGCGGCTGTGGGCGCAGATACGCAGTATTTT
V: TRBV5-1
D: TRBD2
size: many
J: TRBJ2-3

CDR3: CASSISGYSYEQYF
DNA: TGTGCCAGCAGCATCTCAGGGTACTCCTACGAGCAGTACTTC
V: TRBV7-8
D: .
size: many
J: TRBJ2-7

CDR3: CASSQEPNQPQHF
DNA: TGTGCCAGCAGCCAAGAGCCTAATCAGCCCCAGCATTTT
V: TRBV4-2
D: .
size: many
J: TRBJ1-5

CDR3: CASSLDIDGKQYF
DNA: TGTGCCAGCAGCTTGGATATAGACGGGAAGCAGTACTTC
V: TRBV5-5
D: .
size: many
J: TRBJ2-7

CDR3: CASSLWGINKKLFF
DNA: TGTGCCAGCAGTTTATGGGGCATTAATAAAAAACTGTTTTTT
V: TRBV28
D: .
size: .
J: TRBJ1-4

CDR3: CASSPQQASQADTQYF
DNA: TGTGCCAGCAGTCCCCAACAAGCTAGTCAGGCAGATACGCAGTATTTT
V: TRBV12-3/TRBV12-4
D: .
size: many
J: TRBJ2-3

CDR3: CASTPGGDRFYEQYF
DNA: TGTGCCAGCACCCCGGGGGGGGACAGATTCTACGAGCAGTACTTC
V: TRBV12-3/TRBV12-4
D: .
size: many
J: TRBJ2-7

CDR3: CASSLSAGGNNEQFF
DNA: TGTGCCAGCAGTTTGTCGGCGGGGGGAAACAATGAGCAGTTCTTC
V: TRBV12-3/TRBV12-4
D: TRBD2
size: many
J: TRBJ2-1

CDR3: CSVEGTANEQYF
DNA: TGCAGCGTTGAAGGGACGGCCAACGAGCAGTACTTC
V: TRBV29-1
D: .
size: many
J: TRBJ2-7

CDR3: CASAARTDDYEKLFF
DNA: TGTGCCAGCGCCGCGCGGACTGATGATTATGAAAAACTGTTTTTT
V: TRBV28
D: .
size: .
J: TRBJ1-4